The rows below give T cell receptor beta chains drawn from one sample of a study of blood T cell repertoires in COVID-19. Profiling relied on immunoSEQ multiplex PCR, and the TCRdb table lists in-frame clones only, not all of them. The repertoire holds approximately 120,000 clones, with roughly 86% as singletons. What was sequenced was peripheral blood. The receptors come from a human donor in a cohort sampled during active COVID-19. The CDR3 runs from the conserved cysteine through the conserved F or W. D genes are given only for firm matches. Where a row states a size, it is once, few, many or the class of an expanded clone; other rows omit it.

V: TRBV6-5; size: .; D: TRBD1; J: TRBJ1-2; DNA: TGTGCCAGCAGTCGACTACAGGGGGGGTATGGCTACACCTTC; CDR3: CASSRLQGGYGYTF
V: TRBV19; size: .; D: .; J: TRBJ1-2; DNA: TGTGCCAGTAGTAGCCTAGGGTCCGGGAGGGGAAATCTCTATGGCTACACCTTC; CDR3: CASSSLGSGRGNLYGYTF
V: TRBV10-3; size: .; D: .; J: TRBJ2-7; DNA: TGTGCCACCTTACAGGGTGAGGGCTACGAGCAGTACTTC; CDR3: CATLQGEGYEQYF
V: TRBV6-2/TRBV6-3; size: .; D: TRBD2; J: TRBJ2-1; DNA: TGTGCCAGCAGTTGGACTAGCGGGAGCTACAATGAGCAGTTCTTC; CDR3: CASSWTSGSYNEQFF
V: TRBV6-4; size: .; D: .; J: TRBJ2-1; DNA: TGTGCCAGCAGTGAATTCACGCGGGGAGAGCAGTTCTTC; CDR3: CASSEFTRGEQFF
V: TRBV9; size: .; D: TRBD2; J: TRBJ2-1; DNA: TGTGCCAGCAGCGTAGGTTGGGGGAGGGCCTCAAATGAGCAGTTCTTC; CDR3: CASSVGWGRASNEQFF
V: TRBV28; size: .; D: TRBD1; J: TRBJ1-5; DNA: TGTGCCAGCAGTTCACCGGAACAATTGACAGGGGGCGGATTGAAGCCCCAGCATTTT; CDR3: CASSSPEQLTGGGLKPQHF
V: TRBV18; size: .; D: .; J: TRBJ2-2; DNA: TGTGCCAGCTCGCGCTGGGACTTATACACCGGGGAGCTGTTTTTT; CDR3: CASSRWDLYTGELFF
V: TRBV24-1; size: .; D: .; J: TRBJ2-1; DNA: TGTGCCACCAGCGCAGGGTTGTCCTACAATGAGCAGTTCTTC; CDR3: CATSAGLSYNEQFF
V: TRBV7-2; size: .; D: .; J: TRBJ1-2; DNA: TGTGCCAGCAGCTTTGATAATTCCGGCTATGGCTACACCTTC; CDR3: CASSFDNSGYGYTF
V: TRBV18; size: .; D: TRBD2; J: TRBJ2-1; DNA: TGTGCCAGCTCGTTGGAGCGGGAGGTCAATGAGCAGTTCTTC; CDR3: CASSLEREVNEQFF
V: TRBV5-5; size: .; D: TRBD1; J: TRBJ1-6; DNA: TGTGCCAGCAGCAGGGACAGTAATAATTCACCCCTCCACTTT; CDR3: CASSRDSNNSPLHF
V: TRBV29-1; size: once; D: TRBD1; J: TRBJ2-7; DNA: TGCAGCGCACAGGGGGCTTACGAGCAGTACTTC; CDR3: CSAQGAYEQYF